The clone carrying this TCR beta chain was seen a handful of times. What it binds is unknown. Trimming removed 2 bases at V and 4 bases at J, with 15 bases between. The CDR3 totals 16 residues. This specimen belongs to a study of T cells after yellow fever vaccination. In the study overall: The SMART-Seq v4 Ultra Low Input method served to prepare the low-cell-number fractions. Findings of the study overall: Faster peaking, at day 5 versus 15, marked a secondary response that was weaker.

One entry per CDR3 protein results from TCRdb running MiXCR on the 5' RACE reads. The sample has some 320,000 distinct CDR3 sequences, approximately 4% seen once; the top ten hold about 22%. This sequence joins TRBV12-3 or TRBV12-4 and TRBJ1-5; D perhaps matches TRBD1 (6 bases). The source of this sequence is a man between 18 and 35 years old who received the YFV17D yellow fever vaccine. The sequenced sample was PBMCs, obtained 5 days after the yellow fever booster vaccination. As DNA, the CDR3 is TGTGCCAGCAGTTTATCTGCCCAGGGGACAAATCAGCCCCAGCATTTT. Translated, it gives CASSLSAQGTNQPQHF.